This T cell receptor beta chain was identified in a study of Graves' ophthalmopathy and Graves' hyperthyroidism listed by TCRdb under 2018. About the full investigation: Hyperthyroidism was defined as stable when no progression to ophthalmopathy occurred within 18 months of follow-up. The study used signatures of the TCR beta repertoire to tell Graves' ophthalmopathy apart from Graves' hyperthyroidism and to predict which patients would progress to ophthalmopathy. To explore V-J signatures distinguishing ophthalmopathy from hyperthyroidism, a discovery set of under 110 patients (roughly 45 ophthalmopathy, 55 to 60 stable hyperthyroidism) was enrolled. In total, approximately 140 blood samples were TCR-sequenced: 43 ophthalmopathy, under 85 hyperthyroidism and approximately 17 hyperthyroidism-to-ophthalmopathy patients. An independent validation cohort was composed of 18 hyperthyroidism patients and 17 patients who later progressed from hyperthyroidism to ophthalmopathy. In five or six hyperthyroidism patients, the T-cell repertoires found in thyroid tissue were compared with those found in blood. After sampling, hyperthyroidism patients received methimazole starting at 30 mg daily, and ophthalmopathy patients received high-dose intravenous methylprednisolone. Overall study results and their limits: Sample size was not statistically predetermined, and group allocation was not concealed from the investigators. Most of the expanded thyroid clonotypes with a frequency above 0.001 were also detected in blood, and it was suggested that the thyroid immune response may be reflected by blood repertoires. In validation, the model predicted ophthalmopathy progression with about 71% sensitivity and roughly 78% specificity; 12 predicted patients were CT-confirmed with GO in a median of roughly 6.8 months. In cross-validation, the 13-signature model distinguished ophthalmopathy from stable hyperthyroidism with 85% to 90% sensitivity and nearly 82% specificity, and in the test set the corresponding values were roughly 80% and 75%.

As for this clonotype: Its antigen remains unidentified. A much larger clone sits a single nucleotide away, making a read error possible.

Hyperthyroidism patients were newly diagnosed, with disease duration under 2 months, and aged 18 to 65 years. Patients were excluded if they had other autoimmune diseases, uncontrolled infections, pregnancy or lactation. Clinical symptoms, serum thyroxine, TRAb, thyroid ultrasound and orbital computed tomography were used for diagnosis. Trizol reagent was used to extract the total RNA, and its quality was then checked on an Agilent 2100 Bioanalyzer. For repertoire sequencing, the TCR beta CDR3 regions were amplified from RNA transcripts. HTBI primers and the Qiagen OneStep RT-PCR kit were used in a first-round RT-PCR, which was followed by a second-round multiplex PCR, size selection and purification. Libraries were sequenced paired-end with 100 bp reads on an Illumina HiSeq2000. The paper's processing steps were these. SOAPnuke was used to process the reads, removing any read that contained adapters or uncalled bases, had a mean Phred below 15, or lacked an exact match to the constant primer or identifier. COPE v1.2.5 was used to merge high-quality paired reads. Clonotypes were defined as unique nucleotide sequences and were aligned to IMGT TRB V, D and J references using MiTCR v1.1. Only V-J combinations with frequency above 0.0001 were analysed, covering around 99% of repertoires. For each V-J combination, a TCR clonal expansion and chaos score was defined as the ratio of F50 clonal expansion to chaos observed in the TCRdist matrix. Features were reduced by Welch's t-statistics and random forest to approximately 12 V-J combinations, which fed a naive Bayes classifier. The Morisita-Horn index was used to measure how similar the thyroid and blood repertoires were. TCRdb itself trimmed the public reads at Q25 with fastp, ran MiXCR and retained productive beta chains. Identical CDR3 proteins give one entry, which carries the most common genes and DNA. TCRdb's processing, not the study's, gives the V and J calls here. The sample profile shows around 1,000,000 distinct CDR3 sequences; roughly 35% of them were found once. Around 10% of the sample lies in the top ten.

The germline ends are 14 bases apart after V is trimmed by 6 bases and J by 2 bases. CDR1 LNHDA and CDR2 SQIVND are derived from the germline V gene (reference sequence). Reading from cysteine to phenylalanine, the CDR3 counts 14 amino acids. Only CDR3 DNA is held: 42 bases, read in frame from base 1. The sample taken for sequencing was peripheral blood or thyroid tissue (not recorded which). The rearrangement combines TRBV19 with TRBJ2-7; the D gene lacks a confident call. The receptor was derived from an adult man with Graves' hyperthyroidism. Here the CDR3 is given as CASSARTRTYEQYF. The DNA is TGTGCCAGTAGCGCGCGAACTCGTACCTACGAGCAGTACTTC.